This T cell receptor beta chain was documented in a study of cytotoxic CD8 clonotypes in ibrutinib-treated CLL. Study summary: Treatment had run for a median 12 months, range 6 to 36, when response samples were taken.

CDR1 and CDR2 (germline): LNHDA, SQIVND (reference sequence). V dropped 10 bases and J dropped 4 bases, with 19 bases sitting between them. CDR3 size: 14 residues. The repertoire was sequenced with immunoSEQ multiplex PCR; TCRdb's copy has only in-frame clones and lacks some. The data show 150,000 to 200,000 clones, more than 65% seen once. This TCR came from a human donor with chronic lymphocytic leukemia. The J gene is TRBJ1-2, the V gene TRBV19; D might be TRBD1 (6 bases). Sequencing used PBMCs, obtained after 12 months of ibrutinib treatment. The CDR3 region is CATTGQIPSYGYTF. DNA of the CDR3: TGTGCCACCACTGGACAGATCCCTTCCTATGGCTACACCTTC.